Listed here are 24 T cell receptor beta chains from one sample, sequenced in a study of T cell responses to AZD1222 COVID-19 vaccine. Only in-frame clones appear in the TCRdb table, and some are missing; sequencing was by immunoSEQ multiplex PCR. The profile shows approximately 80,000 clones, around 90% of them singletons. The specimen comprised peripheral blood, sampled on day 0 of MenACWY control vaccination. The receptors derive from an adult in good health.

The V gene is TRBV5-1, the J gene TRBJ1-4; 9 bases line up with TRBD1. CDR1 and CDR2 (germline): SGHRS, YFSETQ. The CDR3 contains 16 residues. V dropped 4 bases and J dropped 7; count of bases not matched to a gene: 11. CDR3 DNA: TGCGCCAGCAGCCCTGGACAGGGGCGGGGTTTTGAAAAACTGTTTTTT. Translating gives CASSPGQGRGFEKLFF.

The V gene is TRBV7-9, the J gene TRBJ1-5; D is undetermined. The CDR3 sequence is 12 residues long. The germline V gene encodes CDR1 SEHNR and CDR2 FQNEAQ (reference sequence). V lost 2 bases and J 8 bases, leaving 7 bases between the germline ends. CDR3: CASSLSGEPQHF. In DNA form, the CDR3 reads TGTGCCAGCAGCTTATCTGGGGAGCCCCAGCATTTT.

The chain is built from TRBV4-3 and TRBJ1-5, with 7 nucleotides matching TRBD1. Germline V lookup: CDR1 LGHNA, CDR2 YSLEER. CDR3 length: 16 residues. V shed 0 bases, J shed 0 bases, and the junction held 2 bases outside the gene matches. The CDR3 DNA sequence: TGCGCCAGCAGCCAAGACAGGGGGTTTAGCAATCAGCCCCAGCATTTT. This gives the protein CASSQDRGFSNQPQHF.

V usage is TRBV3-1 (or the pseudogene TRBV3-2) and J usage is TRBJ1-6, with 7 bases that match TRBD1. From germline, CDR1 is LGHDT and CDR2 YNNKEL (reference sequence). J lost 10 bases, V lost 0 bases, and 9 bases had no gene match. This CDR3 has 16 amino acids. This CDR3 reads CASSQDGGRGRSPLHF. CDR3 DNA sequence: TGTGCCAGCAGCCAAGATGGGGGGAGGGGGCGGTCACCCCTCCACTTT.

CDR3 DNA: TGTGCCAGCAGCCCGCAGGGGGCGTCAAGGGAAAAACTGTTTTTT. As protein: CASSPQGASREKLFF. The rearrangement joins TRBV6-5 to TRBJ1-4; TRBD1 matches at 8 bases. V lost 6 bases, J lost 8 bases, and 11 bases stayed unmatched. This CDR3 region has 15 residues. Germline CDR1 is MNHEY and CDR2 is SVGAGI.

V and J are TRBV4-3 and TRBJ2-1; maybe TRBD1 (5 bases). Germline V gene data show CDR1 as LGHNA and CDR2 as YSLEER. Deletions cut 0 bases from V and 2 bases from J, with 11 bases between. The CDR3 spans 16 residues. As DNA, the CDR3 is TGCGCCAGCAGCCAAGATTCGGCAGGGCCCTACAATGAGCAGTTCTTC. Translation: CASSQDSAGPYNEQFF.

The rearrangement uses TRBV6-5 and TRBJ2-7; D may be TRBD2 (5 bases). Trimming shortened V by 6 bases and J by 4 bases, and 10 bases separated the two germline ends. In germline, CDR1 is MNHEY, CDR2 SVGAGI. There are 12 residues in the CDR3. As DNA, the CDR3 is TGTGCCAGCAGCCAGGCGGGTTACGAGCAGTACTTC. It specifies CASSQAGYEQYF.

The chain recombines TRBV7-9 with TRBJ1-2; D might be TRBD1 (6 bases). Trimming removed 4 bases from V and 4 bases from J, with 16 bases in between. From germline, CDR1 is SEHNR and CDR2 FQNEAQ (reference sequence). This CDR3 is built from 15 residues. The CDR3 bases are TGTGCCAGCAGCTGGGGGGCGGAGACGATCTATGGCTACACCTTC. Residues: CASSWGAETIYGYTF. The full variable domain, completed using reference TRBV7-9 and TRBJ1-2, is DTGVSQNPRHKITKRGQNVTFRCDPISEHNRLYWYRQTLGQGPEFLTYFQNEAQLEKSRLLSDRFSAERPKGSFSTLEIQRTEQGDSAMYLCASSWGAETIYGYTFGSGTRLTVV.

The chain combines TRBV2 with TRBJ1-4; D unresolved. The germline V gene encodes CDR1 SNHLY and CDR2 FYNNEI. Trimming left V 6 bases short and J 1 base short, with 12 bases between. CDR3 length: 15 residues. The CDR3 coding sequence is TGTGCCAGCAGCGAGACCGCCGTAACTAATGAAAAACTGTTTTTT. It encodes CASSETAVTNEKLFF. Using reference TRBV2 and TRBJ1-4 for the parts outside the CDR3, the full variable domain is EPEVTQTPSHQVTQMGQEVILRCVPISNHLYFYWYRQILGQKVEFLVSFYNNEISEKSEIFDDQFSVERPDGSNFTLKIRSTKLEDSAMYFCASSETAVTNEKLFFGSGTQLSVL.

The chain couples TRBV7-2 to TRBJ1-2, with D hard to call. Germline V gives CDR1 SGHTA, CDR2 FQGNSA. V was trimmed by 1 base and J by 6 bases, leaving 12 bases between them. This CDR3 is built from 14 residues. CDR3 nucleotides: TGTGCCAGCAGCTTAGACACGCTATGGGATGGCTACACCTTC. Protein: CASSLDTLWDGYTF. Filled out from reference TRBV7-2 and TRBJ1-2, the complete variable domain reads GAGVSQSPSNKVTEKGKDVELRCDPISGHTALYWYRQSLGQGLEFLIYFQGNSAPDKSGLPSDRFSAERTGGSVSTLTIQRTQQEDSAVYLCASSLDTLWDGYTFGSGTRLTVV.

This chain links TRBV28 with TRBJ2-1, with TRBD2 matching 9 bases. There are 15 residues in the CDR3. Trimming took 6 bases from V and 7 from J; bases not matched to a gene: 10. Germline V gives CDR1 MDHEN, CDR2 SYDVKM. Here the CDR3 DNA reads TGTGCCAGCAGCGGAGGGGGTAGCGGGGGTAATGAGCAGTTCTTC. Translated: CASSGGGSGGNEQFF.

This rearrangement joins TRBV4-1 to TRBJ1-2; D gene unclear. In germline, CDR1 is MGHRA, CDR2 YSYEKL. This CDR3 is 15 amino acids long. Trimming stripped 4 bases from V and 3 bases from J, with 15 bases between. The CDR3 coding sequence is TGCGCCAGCAGCCGGGCCGGGTCGGGCGACTATGGCTACACCTTC. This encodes CASSRAGSGDYGYTF.

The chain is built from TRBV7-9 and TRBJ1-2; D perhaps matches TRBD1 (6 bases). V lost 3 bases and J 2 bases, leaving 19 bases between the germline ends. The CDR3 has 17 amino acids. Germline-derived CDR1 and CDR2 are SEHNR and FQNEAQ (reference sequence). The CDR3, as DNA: TGTGCCAGCAGCTTTGAGGGGAACAGGGCACGCAACTATGGCTACACCTTC. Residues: CASSFEGNRARNYGYTF.

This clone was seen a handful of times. The CDR3 DNA follows: TGTGCCAGCAGCTCGGACTTGAACACTGAAGCTTTCTTT. This codes for CASSSDLNTEAFF. The rearrangement uses TRBV5-4 and TRBJ1-1; D uncertain. V was clipped by 3 bases and J by 0 bases, with 6 bases between them. The CDR3 has 13 amino acids. Germline-derived CDR1 and CDR2 are SGHNT and YYREEE (reference sequence).

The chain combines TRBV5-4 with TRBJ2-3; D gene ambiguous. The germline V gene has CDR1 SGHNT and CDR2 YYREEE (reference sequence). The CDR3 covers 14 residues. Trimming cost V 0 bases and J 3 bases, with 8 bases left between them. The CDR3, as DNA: TGTGCCAGCAGCTTGGCCGTTAGTACAGATACGCAGTATTTT. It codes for CASSLAVSTDTQYF. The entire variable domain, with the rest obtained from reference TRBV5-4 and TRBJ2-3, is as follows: ETGVTQSPTHLIKTRGQQVTLRCSSQSGHNTVSWYQQALGQGPQFIFQYYREEENGRGNFPPRFSGLQFPNYSSELNVNALELDDSALYLCASSLAVSTDTQYFGPGTRLTVL.

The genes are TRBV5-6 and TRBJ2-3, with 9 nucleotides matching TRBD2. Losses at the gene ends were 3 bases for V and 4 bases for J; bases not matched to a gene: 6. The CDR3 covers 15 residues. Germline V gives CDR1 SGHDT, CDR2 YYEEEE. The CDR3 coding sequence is TGTGCCAGCAGCTACCGTAGCGGGGGAGCAGATACGCAGTATTTT. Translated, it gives CASSYRSGGADTQYF.

CDR3 coding DNA: TGTGCCAGCAGTGAGCCGGGCGAAAAACTGTTTTTT. Its protein is CASSEPGEKLFF. The V call is TRBV2, the J call TRBJ1-4; D call uncertain. CDR3 length equals 12 residues. Per the germline V gene, CDR1 is SNHLY and CDR2 is FYNNEI. V was trimmed by 3 bases and J by 8 bases, leaving 7 bases between them.

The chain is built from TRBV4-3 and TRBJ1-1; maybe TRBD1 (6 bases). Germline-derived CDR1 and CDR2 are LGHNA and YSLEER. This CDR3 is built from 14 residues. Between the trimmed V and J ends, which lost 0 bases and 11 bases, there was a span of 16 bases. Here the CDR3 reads CASSQEAGQSVAFF. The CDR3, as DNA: TGCGCCAGCAGCCAAGAAGCCGGACAGAGCGTGGCTTTCTTT.

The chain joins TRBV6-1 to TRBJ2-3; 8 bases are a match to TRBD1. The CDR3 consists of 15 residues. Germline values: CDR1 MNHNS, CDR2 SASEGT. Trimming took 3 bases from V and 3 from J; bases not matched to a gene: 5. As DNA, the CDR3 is TGTGCCAGCAGTGAGGACAGGGTTCGTACAGATACGCAGTATTTT. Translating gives CASSEDRVRTDTQYF.

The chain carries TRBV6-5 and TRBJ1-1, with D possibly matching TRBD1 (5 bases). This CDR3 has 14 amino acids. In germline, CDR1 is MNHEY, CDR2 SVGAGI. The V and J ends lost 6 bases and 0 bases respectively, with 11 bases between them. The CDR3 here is CASRAGIMNTEAFF. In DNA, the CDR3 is TGTGCCAGCAGGGCAGGGATAATGAACACTGAAGCTTTCTTT.

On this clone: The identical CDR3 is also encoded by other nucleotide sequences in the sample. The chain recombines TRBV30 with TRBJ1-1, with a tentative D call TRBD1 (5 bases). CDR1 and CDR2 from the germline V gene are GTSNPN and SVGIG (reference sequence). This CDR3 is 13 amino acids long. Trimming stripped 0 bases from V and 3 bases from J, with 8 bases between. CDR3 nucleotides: TGTGCCTGGAGTGTACGGGGCGACACTGAAGCTTTCTTT. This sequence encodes CAWSVRGDTEAFF.

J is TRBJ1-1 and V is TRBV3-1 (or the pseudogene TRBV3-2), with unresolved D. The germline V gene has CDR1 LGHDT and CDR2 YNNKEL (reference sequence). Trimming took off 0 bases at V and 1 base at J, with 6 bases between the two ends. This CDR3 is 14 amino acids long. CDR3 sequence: CASSQDRANTEAFF. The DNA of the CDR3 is TGTGCCAGCAGCCAAGATAGGGCGAACACTGAAGCTTTCTTT.

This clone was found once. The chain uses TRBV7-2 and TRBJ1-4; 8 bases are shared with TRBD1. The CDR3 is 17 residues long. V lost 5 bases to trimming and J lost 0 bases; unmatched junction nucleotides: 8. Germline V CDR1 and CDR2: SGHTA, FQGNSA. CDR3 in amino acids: CASSHGTGPATNEKLFF. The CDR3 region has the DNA TGTGCCAGCAGCCATGGGACAGGCCCTGCAACTAATGAAAAACTGTTTTTT.

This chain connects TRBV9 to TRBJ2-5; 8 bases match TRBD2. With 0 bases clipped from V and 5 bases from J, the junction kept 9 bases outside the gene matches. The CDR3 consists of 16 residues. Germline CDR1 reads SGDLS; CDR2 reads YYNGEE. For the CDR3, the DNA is TGTGCCAGCAGCGTAGGAGGGATCCGGGAGGGTGAGACCCAGTACTTC. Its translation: CASSVGGIREGETQYF.